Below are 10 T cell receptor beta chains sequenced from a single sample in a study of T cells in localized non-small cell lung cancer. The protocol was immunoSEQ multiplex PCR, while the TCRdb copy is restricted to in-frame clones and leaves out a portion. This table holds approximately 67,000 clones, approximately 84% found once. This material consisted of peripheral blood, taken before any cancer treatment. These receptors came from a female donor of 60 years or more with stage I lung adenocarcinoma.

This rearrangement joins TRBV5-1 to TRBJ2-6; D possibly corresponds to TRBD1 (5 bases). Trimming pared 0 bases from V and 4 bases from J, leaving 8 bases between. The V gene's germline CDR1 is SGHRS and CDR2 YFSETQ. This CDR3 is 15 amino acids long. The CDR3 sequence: CASSLEGIGANVLTF. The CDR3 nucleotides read TGCGCCAGCAGCTTGGAGGGGATCGGGGCCAACGTCCTGACTTTC.

CDR3 DNA sequence: TGTGCCAGCAGAGCGGGTCGTTTAGACCATGGCTACACCTTC. This encodes CASRAGRLDHGYTF. The chain recombines TRBV27 with TRBJ1-2, with D uncertain. This CDR3 comprises 14 residues. Germline CDR1 reads MNHEY; CDR2 reads SMNVEV (reference sequence). V was pared by 6 bases and J by 6 bases, with 17 bases between.

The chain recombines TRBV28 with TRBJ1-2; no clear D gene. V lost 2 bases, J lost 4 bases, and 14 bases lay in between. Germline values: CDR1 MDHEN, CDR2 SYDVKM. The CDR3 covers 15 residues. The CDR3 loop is CASSLETAKLYGYTF. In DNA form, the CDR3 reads TGTGCCAGCAGTTTAGAGACGGCAAAGCTCTATGGCTACACCTTC.

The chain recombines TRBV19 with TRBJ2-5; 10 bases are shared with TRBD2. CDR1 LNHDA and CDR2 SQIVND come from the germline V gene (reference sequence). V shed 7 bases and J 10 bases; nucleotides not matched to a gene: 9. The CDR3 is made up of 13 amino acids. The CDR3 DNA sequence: TGTGCCAGTAAGGTGCCTAGCGGGAGTATCCAGTACTTC. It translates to CASKVPSGSIQYF.

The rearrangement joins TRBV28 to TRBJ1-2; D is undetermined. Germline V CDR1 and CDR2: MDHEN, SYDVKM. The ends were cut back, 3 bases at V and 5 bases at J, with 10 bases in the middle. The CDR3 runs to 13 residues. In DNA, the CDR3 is TGTGCCAGCAGTTTGGTCCAAAGTTATGGCTACACCTTC. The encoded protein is CASSLVQSYGYTF.

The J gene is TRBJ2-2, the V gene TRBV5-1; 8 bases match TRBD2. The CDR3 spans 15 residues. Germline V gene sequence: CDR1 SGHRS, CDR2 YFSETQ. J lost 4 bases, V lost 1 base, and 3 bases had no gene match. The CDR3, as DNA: TGCGCCAGCAGCTTGAGGACTAGCTCCACCGGGGAGCTGTTTTTT. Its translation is CASSLRTSSTGELFF.

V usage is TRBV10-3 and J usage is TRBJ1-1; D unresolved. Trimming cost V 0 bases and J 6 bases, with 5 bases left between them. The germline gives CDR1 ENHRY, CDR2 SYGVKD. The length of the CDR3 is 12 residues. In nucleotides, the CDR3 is TGTGCCATCAGTGAGTCAAGGGCTGAAGCTTTCTTT. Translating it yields CAISESRAEAFF.

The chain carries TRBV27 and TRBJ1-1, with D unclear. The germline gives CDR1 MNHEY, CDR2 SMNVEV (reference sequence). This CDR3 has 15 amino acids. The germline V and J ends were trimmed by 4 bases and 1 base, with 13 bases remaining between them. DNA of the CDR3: TGTGCCAGCAGTTCCTTTGGGGTCGCGAACACTGAAGCTTTCTTT. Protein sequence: CASSSFGVANTEAFF.

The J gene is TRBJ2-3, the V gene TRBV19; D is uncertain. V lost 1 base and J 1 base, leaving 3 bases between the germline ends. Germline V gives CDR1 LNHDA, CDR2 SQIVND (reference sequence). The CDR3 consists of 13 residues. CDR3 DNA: TGTGCCAGTAGTATAGGCGGCACAGATACGCAGTATTTT. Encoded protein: CASSIGGTDTQYF.

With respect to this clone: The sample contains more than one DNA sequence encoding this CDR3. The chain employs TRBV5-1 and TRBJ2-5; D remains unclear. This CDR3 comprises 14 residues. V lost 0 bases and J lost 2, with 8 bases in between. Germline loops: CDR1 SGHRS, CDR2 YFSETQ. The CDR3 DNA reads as TGCGCCAGCAGCTTGGTGGGCGGACAAGAGACCCAGTACTTC. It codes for CASSLVGGQETQYF. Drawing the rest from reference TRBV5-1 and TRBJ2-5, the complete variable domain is KAGVTQTPRYLIKTRGQQVTLSCSPISGHRSVSWYQQTPGQGLQFLFEYFSETQRNKGNFPGRFSGRQFSNSRSEMNVSTLELGDSALYLCASSLVGGQETQYFGPGTRLLVL.